What follows is one T cell receptor beta chain and its context. Its antigen is undetermined. Amplified regions were TCR beta CDR3 sequences from RNA transcripts. When the TCR CDR3 underwent first-round RT-PCR, the HTBI primer set was used. TCRdb ran MiXCR on the multiplex PCR reads and lists one entry per CDR3 protein. Of about 640,000 distinct CDR3 sequences in the sample, 45% were seen once. The data originate from a study of T cells in Graves' hyperthyroidism and ophthalmopathy. Study conclusions and caveats: Ophthalmopathy stood apart from stable hyperthyroidism in a 13 V-J model. Blood shared most expanded thyroid clonotypes above 0.001.

The clonotype originates from an adult man with Graves' disease, either hyperthyroidism or ophthalmopathy (not recorded which). The sample consisted of peripheral blood or thyroid tissue (not recorded which).

CDR3 nucleotides: TGTGCCATCAGTACGCCACAGGGGAGGAACTATGGCTACACCTTC. It specifies CAISTPQGRNYGYTF. The rearrangement joins TRBV10-3 to TRBJ1-2; 7 bases fit TRBD1. This CDR3 contains 15 residues. The ends lost 5 bases at V and 2 bases at J; junction bases unmatched: 8. Germline V lookup: CDR1 ENHRY, CDR2 SYGVKD.